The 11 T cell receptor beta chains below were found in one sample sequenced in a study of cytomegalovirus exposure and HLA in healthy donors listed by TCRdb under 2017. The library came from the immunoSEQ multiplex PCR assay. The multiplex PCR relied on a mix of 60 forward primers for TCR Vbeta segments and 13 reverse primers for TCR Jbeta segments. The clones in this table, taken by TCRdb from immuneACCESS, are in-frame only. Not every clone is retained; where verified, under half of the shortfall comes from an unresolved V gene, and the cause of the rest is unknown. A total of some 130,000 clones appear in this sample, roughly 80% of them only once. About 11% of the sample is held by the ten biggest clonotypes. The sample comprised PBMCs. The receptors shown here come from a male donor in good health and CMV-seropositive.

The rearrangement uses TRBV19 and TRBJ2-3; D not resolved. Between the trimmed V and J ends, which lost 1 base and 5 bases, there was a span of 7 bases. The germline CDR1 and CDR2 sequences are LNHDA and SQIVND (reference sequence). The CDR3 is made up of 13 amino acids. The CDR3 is CASSIARLDTQYF. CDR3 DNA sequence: TGTGCCAGTAGTATAGCCCGACTAGATACGCAGTATTTT.

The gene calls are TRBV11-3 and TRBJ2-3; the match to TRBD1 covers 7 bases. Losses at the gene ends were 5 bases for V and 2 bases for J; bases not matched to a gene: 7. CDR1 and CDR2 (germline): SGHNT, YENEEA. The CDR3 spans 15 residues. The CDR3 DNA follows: TGTGCCAGCAGCGTGGGACAGCTTTCCACAGATACGCAGTATTTT. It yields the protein CASSVGQLSTDTQYF.

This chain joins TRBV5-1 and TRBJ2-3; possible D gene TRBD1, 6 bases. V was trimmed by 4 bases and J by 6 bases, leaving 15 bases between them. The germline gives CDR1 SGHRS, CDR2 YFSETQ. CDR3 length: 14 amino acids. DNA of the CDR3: TGCGCCAGCAGCCCACAGGGAGTCCAGGATACGCAGTATTTT. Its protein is CASSPQGVQDTQYF.

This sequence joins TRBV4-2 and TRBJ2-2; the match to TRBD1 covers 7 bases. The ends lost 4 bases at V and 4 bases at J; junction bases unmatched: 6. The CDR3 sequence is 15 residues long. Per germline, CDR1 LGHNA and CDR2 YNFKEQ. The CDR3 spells CASSPTGAGTGELFF. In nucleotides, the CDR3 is TGTGCCAGCAGCCCAACAGGGGCGGGCACCGGGGAGCTGTTTTTT.

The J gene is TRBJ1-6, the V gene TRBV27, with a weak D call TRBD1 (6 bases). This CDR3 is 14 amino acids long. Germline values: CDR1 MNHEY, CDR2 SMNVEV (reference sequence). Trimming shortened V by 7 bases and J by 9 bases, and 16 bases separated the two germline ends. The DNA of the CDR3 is TGTGCCAGCACCCTAGACAGGCTGGTTTCACCCCTCCACTTT. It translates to CASTLDRLVSPLHF.

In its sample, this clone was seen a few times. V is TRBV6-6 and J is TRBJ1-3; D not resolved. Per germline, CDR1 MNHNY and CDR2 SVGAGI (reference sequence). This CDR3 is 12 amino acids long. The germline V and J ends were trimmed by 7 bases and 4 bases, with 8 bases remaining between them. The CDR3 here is CASTPNGNTIYF. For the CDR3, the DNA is TGTGCCAGCACCCCTAACGGAAACACCATATATTTT.

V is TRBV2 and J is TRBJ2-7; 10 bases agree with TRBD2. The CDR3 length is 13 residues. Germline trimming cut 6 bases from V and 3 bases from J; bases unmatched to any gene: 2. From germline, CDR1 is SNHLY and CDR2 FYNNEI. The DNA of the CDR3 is TGTGCCAGCAGCCAGCGGGAGGGCTACGAGCAGTACTTC. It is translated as CASSQREGYEQYF.

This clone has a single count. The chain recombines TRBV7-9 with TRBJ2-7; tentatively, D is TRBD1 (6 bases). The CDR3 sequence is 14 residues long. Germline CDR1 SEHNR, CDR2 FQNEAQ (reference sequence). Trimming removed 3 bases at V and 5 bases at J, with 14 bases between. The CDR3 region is CASSLGAAGHEQYF. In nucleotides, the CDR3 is TGTGCCAGCAGCTTGGGGGCGGCGGGCCACGAGCAGTACTTC.

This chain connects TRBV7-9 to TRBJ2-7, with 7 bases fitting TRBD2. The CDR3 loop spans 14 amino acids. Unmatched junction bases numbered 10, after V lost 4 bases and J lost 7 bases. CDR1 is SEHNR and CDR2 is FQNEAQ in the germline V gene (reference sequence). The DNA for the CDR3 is TGTGCCAGCAGCTCCCGAGGGAGGGGCGGAGAGCAGTACTTC. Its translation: CASSSRGRGGEQYF.

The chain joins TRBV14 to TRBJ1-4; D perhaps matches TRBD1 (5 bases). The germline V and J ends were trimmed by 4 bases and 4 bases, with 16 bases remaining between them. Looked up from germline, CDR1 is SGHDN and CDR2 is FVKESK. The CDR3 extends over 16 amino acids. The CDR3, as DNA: TGTGCCAGCAGCCGAAATTCTGGGGCCTATAATGAAAAACTGTTTTTT. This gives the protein CASSRNSGAYNEKLFF.

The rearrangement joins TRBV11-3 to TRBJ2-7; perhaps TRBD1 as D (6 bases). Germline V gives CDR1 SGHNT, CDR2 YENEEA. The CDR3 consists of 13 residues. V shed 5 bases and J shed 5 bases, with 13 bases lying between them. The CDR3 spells CASSRGDIHEQYF. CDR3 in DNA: TGTGCCAGCAGCCGTGGGGACATCCACGAGCAGTACTTC.